This is a list of T cell receptor beta chains from one sample in a study of PD-1 blockade in classical Hodgkin lymphoma. Sequenced by immunoSEQ multiplex PCR; TCRdb stores in-frame clones only, minus some. This table has fewer than 95,000 clones, about 83% appearing once. The specimen was peripheral blood mononuclear cells (PBMCs), collected before the fourth cycle of nivolumab. The source of these receptors is a human donor with classical Hodgkin lymphoma. The CDR3 runs from the conserved cysteine through the conserved F or W. A D gene is named only where the DNA matches it firmly. Size tells how often a clone was seen (once, few, many) or the class of an expanded clone, and some rows leave it out.

v_call,j_call,d_call,clone_size,cdr3_aa,cdr3_nt
TRBV27,TRBJ1-5,NA,NA,CASSANGGQPQHF,TGTGCCAGCAGCGCGAATGGAGGGCAGCCCCAGCATTTT
TRBV6-5,TRBJ2-2,NA,NA,CASTAGSTGELFF,TGTGCCAGCACCGCGGGGAGCACCGGGGAGCTGTTTTTT
TRBV9,TRBJ2-7,NA,NA,CASSVGGEFEQYF,TGTGCCAGCAGCGTAGGCGGGGAGTTCGAGCAGTACTTC
TRBV27,TRBJ1-2,TRBD1,NA,CASSPDRGRWNYGYTF,TGTGCCAGCAGCCCGGACAGGGGGCGATGGAACTATGGCTACACCTTC
TRBV9,TRBJ2-7,NA,NA,CASSVGGNRGPYEQYF,TGTGCCAGCAGCGTAGGCGGCAACCGGGGGCCCTACGAGCAGTACTTC
TRBV14,TRBJ1-2,NA,few,CASSAHRAYDGYTF,TGTGCCAGCAGCGCTCACAGGGCCTACGATGGCTACACCTTC
TRBV29-1,TRBJ2-7,TRBD1,NA,CSARRQGGYEQYF,TGCAGCGCTAGGAGACAGGGTGGGTACGAGCAGTACTTC
TRBV4-2,TRBJ2-7,NA,NA,CASSLGGLPPYEQYF,TGTGCCAGCAGCCTCGGGGGCCTCCCGCCCTACGAGCAGTACTTC
TRBV10-3,TRBJ2-2,TRBD2,NA,CAIRGLAGDGELFF,TGTGCCATCAGAGGACTAGCGGGAGACGGGGAGCTGTTTTTT
TRBV7-9,TRBJ1-2,NA,NA,CASSLAPVMLGYTF,TGTGCCAGCAGCTTAGCTCCCGTAATGCTAGGCTACACCTTC
TRBV7-2,TRBJ2-2,TRBD1,NA,CASSWDRGPGELFF,TGTGCCAGCAGCTGGGACAGGGGACCCGGGGAGCTGTTTTTT
TRBV11-3,TRBJ2-4,NA,NA,CASRKARGHFLAKNIQYF,TGTGCCAGCAGGAAGGCGCGGGGGCACTTTCTAGCCAAAAACATTCAGTACTTC
TRBV18,TRBJ2-7,TRBD2,NA,CASSPAGGVYEQYF,TGTGCCAGCTCACCAGCGGGAGGGGTCTACGAGCAGTACTTC
TRBV10-3,TRBJ2-2,NA,NA,CAIRGGATGELFF,TGTGCCATTAGAGGAGGGGCCACCGGGGAGCTGTTTTTT
TRBV4-1,TRBJ2-3,NA,few,CASSQEPAGPSTDTQYF,TGCGCCAGCAGCCAAGAGCCAGCCGGACCTAGCACAGATACGCAGTATTTT
TRBV21-1,TRBJ1-1,NA,few,CASSSPRDRVPTEAFF,TGTGCCAGCAGCTCCCCGCGGGACAGGGTCCCCACTGAAGCTTTCTTT
TRBV5-4,TRBJ2-7,NA,NA,CASSWAEEEYF,TGTGCCAGCAGCTGGGCGGAGGAGGAGTACTTC
TRBV7-2,TRBJ1-1,TRBD1,NA,CASSSDRGRDYTEAFF,TGTGCCAGCAGCTCTGACAGGGGGCGAGATTACACTGAAGCTTTCTTT
TRBV7-9,TRBJ2-1,TRBD2,NA,CASSLAGTSWGEQFF,TGTGCCAGCAGCTTGGCAGGGACTAGCTGGGGTGAGCAGTTCTTC
TRBV11-3,TRBJ2-7,TRBD2,NA,CASSLAGVGEQYF,TGTGCCAGCAGCTTGGCGGGAGTTGGGGAGCAGTACTTC
TRBV6-6,TRBJ2-7,NA,NA,CASSMGGAPYEQYF,TGTGCCAGCAGTATGGGCGGAGCCCCCTACGAGCAGTACTTC
TRBV5-1,TRBJ1-3,NA,NA,CASSLVGALGNTIYF,TGCGCCAGCAGCTTGGTGGGGGCGTTGGGAAACACCATATATTTT
TRBV27,TRBJ1-1,TRBD1,NA,CATRSVGTGGMNTEAFF,TGTGCCACCCGTTCGGTCGGGACAGGGGGCATGAACACTGAAGCTTTCTTT
TRBV10-3,TRBJ2-1,TRBD2,NA,CAISESGLAGAEQFF,TGTGCCATCAGTGAGTCGGGTCTAGCGGGAGCTGAGCAGTTCTTC
TRBV7-9,TRBJ2-3,NA,once,CASSLGRGRTDTQYF,TGTGCCAGCAGCTTAGGGCGGGGCCGCACAGATACGCAGTATTTT
TRBV7-9,TRBJ2-5,TRBD2,NA,CASSLGGLAGVRETQYF,TGTGCCAGCAGCTTAGGGGGGCTAGCGGGAGTACGAGAGACCCAGTACTTC
TRBV7-6,TRBJ2-3,NA,NA,CASSSPYRSDTQYF,TGTGCCAGCAGCTCCCCCTACCGATCAGATACGCAGTATTTT
TRBV19,TRBJ2-2,TRBD2,NA,CASSIGHRGVFTGELFF,TGTGCCAGTAGTATCGGTCATCGGGGGGTCTTCACCGGGGAGCTGTTTTTT
TRBV6-5,TRBJ1-1,NA,NA,CASSYSRRGTEAFF,TGTGCCAGCAGTTACTCGAGACGGGGCACTGAAGCTTTCTTT
TRBV11-2,TRBJ2-1,TRBD2,NA,CASSHGTSGFNEQFF,TGTGCCAGCAGTCACGGGACTAGCGGATTTAATGAGCAGTTCTTC
TRBV5-1,TRBJ2-5,TRBD2,NA,CASSLGLAGGAIQETQYF,TGCGCCAGCAGCTTGGGACTAGCGGGAGGCGCCATCCAAGAGACCCAGTACTTC
TRBV5-4,TRBJ2-1,TRBD2,NA,CASSLGSGSSYNEQFF,TGTGCCAGCAGCTTGGGCAGCGGGAGCTCCTACAATGAGCAGTTCTTC